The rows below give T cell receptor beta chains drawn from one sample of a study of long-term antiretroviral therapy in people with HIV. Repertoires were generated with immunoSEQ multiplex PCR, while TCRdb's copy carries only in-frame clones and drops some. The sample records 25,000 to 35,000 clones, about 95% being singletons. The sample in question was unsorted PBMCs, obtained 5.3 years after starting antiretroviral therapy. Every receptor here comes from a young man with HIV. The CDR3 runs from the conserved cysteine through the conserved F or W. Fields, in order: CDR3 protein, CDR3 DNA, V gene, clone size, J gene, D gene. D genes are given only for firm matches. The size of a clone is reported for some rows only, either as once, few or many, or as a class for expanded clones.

CASSVGQGRPLGLDTQYF	TGCGCCAGCAGCGTCGGACAGGGAAGGCCGCTTGGGCTAGATACGCAGTATTTT	TRBV5-1	NA	TRBJ2-3	TRBD1
CASSLTGYGELFF	TGTGCCAGTAGTTTGACAGGCTACGGGGAGCTGTTTTTT	TRBV19	NA	TRBJ2-2	NA
CASSSGRRQYF	TGTGCCAGCAGTTCCGGACGCAGACAGTACTTC	TRBV6-5	NA	TRBJ2-5	NA
CASSYSGRGDYYGYTF	TGTGCCAGCAGTTACTCTGGGCGAGGGGACTACTATGGCTACACCTTC	TRBV6-5	NA	TRBJ1-2	NA
CASSEPRAGNTIYF	TGTGCCAGCAGTGAGCCCAGGGCTGGAAACACCATATATTTT	TRBV2	NA	TRBJ1-3	NA
CASSQESASGIRADTQYF	TGCGCCAGCAGCCAAGAATCGGCTTCAGGGATCCGGGCTGATACGCAGTATTTT	TRBV4-3	NA	TRBJ2-3	NA
CASSLTGTRTDTQYF	TGTGCCAGCAGTCTAACCGGGACCCGCACAGATACGCAGTATTTT	TRBV27	NA	TRBJ2-3	NA
CASSPRGGQPQHF	TGTGCCAGCTCACCACGAGGGGGACAGCCCCAGCATTTT	TRBV18	once	TRBJ1-5	NA
CASSQGGSKTRYNEQFF	TGCGCCAGCAGCCAAGGAGGTTCCAAGACACGATACAATGAGCAGTTCTTC	TRBV4-3	NA	TRBJ2-1	NA
CASSPWTSGITDTQYF	TGTGCCAGCAGTCCATGGACTAGCGGGATAACAGATACGCAGTATTTT	TRBV27	NA	TRBJ2-3	TRBD2
CAWSRLAGDDTQYF	TGTGCCTGGAGTCGACTAGCGGGAGACGATACGCAGTATTTT	TRBV30	NA	TRBJ2-3	TRBD2
CASSEARQGISEQYF	TGTGCCAGCAGTGAAGCGAGGCAGGGGATAAGCGAGCAGTACTTC	TRBV2	NA	TRBJ2-7	NA
CASSLGPGGAGQYF	TGTGCCAGCAGCTTAGGGCCAGGGGGCGCCGGGCAGTACTTC	TRBV13	NA	TRBJ2-7	TRBD1
CASSITGRVDEKLFF	TGTGCCAGCAGCATAACCGGGAGGGTGGATGAAAAACTGTTTTTT	TRBV9	few	TRBJ1-4	NA
CASSQGLALEQFF	TGTGCCAGCAGCCAGGGACTAGCGCTTGAGCAGTTCTTC	TRBV14	NA	TRBJ2-1	TRBD2
CASTPYTYGFGELFF	TGTGCCAGTACCCCGTACACGTATGGGTTCGGGGAGCTGTTTTTT	TRBV19	NA	TRBJ2-2	NA
CASSPSGMNEKLFF	TGTGCCAGCAGCCCCTCGGGGATGAATGAAAAACTGTTTTTT	TRBV5-5	NA	TRBJ1-4	NA
CASSARPWGSNQPQHF	TGTGCCAGCAGTGCCCGACCTTGGGGGAGCAATCAGCCCCAGCATTTT	TRBV6-1	NA	TRBJ1-5	NA
CASSRTGTGGYEQYF	TGTGCCAGCAGTAGAACCGGGACAGGGGGCTACGAGCAGTACTTC	TRBV6-5	NA	TRBJ2-7	TRBD1
CASSYSLAGGGGYTF	TGTGCCAGCAGTTACTCCCTGGCGGGGGGCGGGGGCTACACCTTC	TRBV6-6	NA	TRBJ1-2	NA
CSVDPDTPYPQETQYF	TGCAGCGTTGACCCGGACACCCCTTACCCCCAAGAGACCCAGTACTTC	TRBV29-1	once	TRBJ2-5	NA
CASSFGLAGTHVNEQFF	TGTGCCAGCAGCTTTGGACTAGCGGGGACACACGTCAATGAGCAGTTCTTC	TRBV11-3	NA	TRBJ2-1	TRBD2
CASSLGRSSPLEGEQFF	TGTGCCAGCAGCTTAGGTAGGAGTTCTCCCCTTGAGGGTGAGCAGTTCTTC	TRBV13	NA	TRBJ2-1	NA
CASSPISGGFDEQYF	TGTGCCAGCAGTCCTATTAGCGGGGGGTTCGACGAGCAGTACTTC	TRBV2	NA	TRBJ2-7	TRBD2
CASSLGPGDFGNTIYF	TGCGCCAGCAGCTTAGGACCGGGCGACTTCGGTAACACCATATATTTT	TRBV5-1	NA	TRBJ1-3	NA
CASSLVIGQSYSGANVLTF	TGTGCCAGCAGCTTAGTAATTGGACAGAGTTACTCTGGGGCCAACGTCCTGACTTTC	TRBV7-6	NA	TRBJ2-6	NA
CASSQDLRAGELFF	TGCGCCAGCAGCCAAGATTTGAGGGCCGGGGAGCTGTTTTTT	TRBV4-1	NA	TRBJ2-2	NA
CASSYAADTEAFF	TGTGCCAGCAGTTACGCGGCCGACACTGAAGCTTTCTTT	TRBV6-5	NA	TRBJ1-1	NA
CASSEFTGGYTF	TGTGCCAGCAGTGAATTTACAGGAGGCTACACCTTC	TRBV2	NA	TRBJ1-2	NA
CATSSRGGSGANVLTF	TGTGCCACCAGCTCTCGGGGAGGGTCTGGGGCCAACGTCCTGACTTTC	TRBV15	few	TRBJ2-6	TRBD2
CASSSGSDRSYGYTF	TGTGCCAGCAGCTCAGGGTCCGACAGGAGCTATGGCTACACCTTC	TRBV7-3	NA	TRBJ1-2	NA
CSGGVRSYNEQFF	TGCAGCGGGGGTGTTCGCTCCTACAATGAGCAGTTCTTC	TRBV29-1	NA	TRBJ2-1	NA
CASSVDVGTSYEQYF	TGTGCCAGCAGCGTTGATGTTGGGACTTCTTACGAGCAGTACTTC	TRBV9	few	TRBJ2-7	NA
CAWGAVDTQYF	TGTGCCTGGGGGGCGGTAGATACGCAGTATTTT	TRBV5-4	NA	TRBJ2-3	NA
CASSWGLAGGETQYF	TGTGCCAGCAGCTGGGGACTAGCGGGGGGAGAGACCCAGTACTTC	TRBV5-4	NA	TRBJ2-5	TRBD2
CASSREGTNTEAFF	TGTGCCAGCAGCAGGGAGGGGACCAACACTGAAGCTTTCTTT	TRBV6-6	once	TRBJ1-1	NA
CSARASGAYYEQYF	TGCAGCGCACGGGCTAGCGGAGCCTACTACGAGCAGTACTTC	TRBV29-1	NA	TRBJ2-7	TRBD2
CASSQGRVRYEQFF	TGCGCCAGCAGCCAAGGAAGGGTTCGGTATGAGCAGTTCTTC	TRBV4-3	NA	TRBJ2-1	NA
CAWSVGVSYEQYF	TGTGCCTGGAGTGTCGGGGTCTCCTACGAGCAGTACTTC	TRBV30	NA	TRBJ2-7	NA
CASSGLAGGNRGDEQYF	TGTGCCAGCAGCGGACTAGCGGGAGGTAACCGGGGGGACGAGCAGTACTTC	TRBV2	NA	TRBJ2-7	TRBD2
CASSITGGSAYNEQFF	TGTGCCAGTAGTATAACAGGCGGGTCGGCCTACAATGAGCAGTTCTTC	TRBV19	NA	TRBJ2-1	NA
CASSEYYRGYEKLFF	TGTGCCAGCAGTGAATATTACAGGGGATATGAAAAACTGTTTTTT	TRBV25-1	NA	TRBJ1-4	TRBD1